Listed below are T cell receptor beta chains from one sample, sequenced in a study of low-dose radiotherapy and immunotherapy resistance in tumors. MiXCR was run by TCRdb on the reads, yielding one entry per CDR3 protein. Seen here are some 52,000 distinct CDR3 sequences, roughly 33% observed once, and the top ten hold approximately 7.6%. This material consisted of PBMCs, taken after low-dose radiotherapy plus immunotherapy. Receptors were obtained from a male donor with rectosigmoid adenocarcinoma. The CDR3 runs from the conserved cysteine through the conserved F or W. D genes are given only for firm matches. Clone size is stated in some rows and not others, as once, few, many or a class when expanded.

-	TRBD2	TRBV20-1	TRBJ2-1	TGCAGTGCTAGACCGGTAGCGGGGGGGCCCGATGAGCAGTTCTTC	CSARPVAGGPDEQFF
many	TRBD2	TRBV19	TRBJ2-7	TGTGCCAGTAGTATAGAGGCTAGCGGGAGGCCCGAGCAGTACTTC	CASSIEASGRPEQYF
-	-	TRBV28	TRBJ1-1	TGTCCCATTTCAACTGTTTCCGAAGCTTTCTTT	CPISTVSEAFF
-	TRBD1	TRBV29-1	TRBJ2-7	TGCAGCGCCATCGGGGCATTAGGGGGCAGGGAGCAGTACTTC	CSAIGALGGREQYF
many	-	TRBV20-1	TRBJ2-3	TGCAGTGCTAGATATCGGCGGGGAAGCACAGATACGCAGTATTTT	CSARYRRGSTDTQYF
few	-	TRBV20-1	TRBJ1-2	TGCAGTGCTAGAGGTCTCATACAGAACTTCTATGGCTACACCTTC	CSARGLIQNFYGYTF
medium-sized	-	TRBV18	TRBJ2-1	TGTGCCAGCTCACCTCACGAAGGAGGTGAGCAGTTCTTC	CASSPHEGGEQFF
-	-	TRBV30	TRBJ2-7	TGTGCCTGGATCGGCAGCCGCTCCTACGAGCAGTACTTC	CAWIGSRSYEQYF
many	-	TRBV2	TRBJ2-2	TGTGCCAGCAGTGGAGACCTAAGAACCGGGGAGCTGTTTTTT	CASSGDLRTGELFF
few	TRBD1	TRBV5-6	TRBJ2-7	TGTGCCAGCAGCCAAGGGACAGTGAGATCCTACGAGCAGTACTTC	CASSQGTVRSYEQYF
-	-	TRBV20-1	TRBJ2-2	TGCAGTGTCCAAAATCAGGGGAACACCGGGGAGCTGTTTTTT	CSVQNQGNTGELFF
many	-	TRBV7-9	TRBJ1-2	TGTGCCAACAGACAGCTCTATGGCTACACCTTC	CANRQLYGYTF
many	-	TRBV6-2/TRBV6-3	TRBJ2-2	TGTGCCAGCAGTTCCCGGGGCGGGGACACCGGGGAGCTGTTTTTT	CASSSRGGDTGELFF
many	-	TRBV4-3	TRBJ1-5	TGCGCCAGCAGCTACCGGGCCTCGGGCAATCAGCCCCAGCATTTT	CASSYRASGNQPQHF
-	-	TRBV4-3	TRBJ1-5	TGCGCCAGCAGCCAAGTCCTTCCCGGACAAGGGGTTTTTCATAGCAATCAGCCCCAGCATTTT	CASSQVLPGQGVFHSNQPQHF
-	TRBD2	TRBV20-1	TRBJ2-1	TGCAGTGCTCCAGCGGGAGCGGGAGCGTACAATGAGCAGTTCTTC	CSAPAGAGAYNEQFF
many	-	TRBV4-1	TRBJ2-6	TGCGCCAGCAGCCAAGATGAAACAGTCTCCAGCTCTGGGGCCAACGTCCTGACTTTC	CASSQDETVSSSGANVLTF
many	-	TRBV6-2/TRBV6-3	TRBJ1-1	TGTGCCAGCAGTGCGCCGGGGGTCATGAACACTGAAGCTTTCTTT	CASSAPGVMNTEAFF
many	TRBD2	TRBV18	TRBJ2-1	TGTGCCAGCTCACCAGGTTTACTAGCGGGCGCCTTACTGTTCTTC	CASSPGLLAGALLFF
medium-sized	TRBD1	TRBV5-1	TRBJ1-2	TGCGCCAGCAAAACGGACAGGGGATCCAGTGGCTACACCTTC	CASKTDRGSSGYTF
many	TRBD1	TRBV27	TRBJ1-1	TGTGCCAGCCGAGCTAAATCAGGGGGTGAAGCTTTCTTT	CASRAKSGGEAFF
-	-	TRBV13	TRBJ1-2	TGTGCCAGCAGCCGTCGAATAAATGGCTACACCTTC	CASSRRINGYTF
-	TRBD1	TRBV6-2/TRBV6-3	TRBJ1-5	TGTGCCAGCAGTACGGGACAGGGGGGCAATCAGCCCCAGCATTTT	CASSTGQGGNQPQHF
many	-	TRBV7-6	TRBJ2-1	TGTGCCAGCAGCCTTAACTACAATGAGCAGTTCTTC	CASSLNYNEQFF
many	TRBD1	TRBV5-1	TRBJ2-7	TGCGCCAGCAGCGCGTTCAGGGGGAGCTCCTACGAGCAGTACTTC	CASSAFRGSSYEQYF
many	-	TRBV7-9	TRBJ2-7	TGTGCCAGCAGCTTGTTGGGGGCAGAGACCTACGAGCAGTACTTC	CASSLLGAETYEQYF
-	-	TRBV6-2/TRBV6-3	TRBJ2-7	TGTGCCAGCAGTTACTCAACGGGGGCGGTTAGCTCCTACGAGCAGTACTTC	CASSYSTGAVSSYEQYF
many	TRBD1	TRBV28	TRBJ1-2	TGTGCCAGCAGCCTCCGACAGGGAGGACCCTATGGCTACACCTTC	CASSLRQGGPYGYTF
once	-	TRBV7-3	TRBJ1-4	TGTGCCAGCAGCCCGACGGGAGGAACTAATGAAAAACTGTTTTTT	CASSPTGGTNEKLFF
many	-	TRBV7-2	TRBJ2-1	TGTGCCAGCAGCTTATTCGGGAAGTTGGGTGAGCAGTTCTTC	CASSLFGKLGEQFF
-	TRBD1	TRBV3-1	TRBJ2-7	TGTGCCAGCAGCCGACCTTTTACAGGGGGCGGCTACGAGCAGTACTTC	CASSRPFTGGGYEQYF
many	-	TRBV30	TRBJ2-2	TGTGCCTGGAGTAGGGGGATCGGGACCGGGGAGCTGTTTTTT	CAWSRGIGTGELFF
-	-	TRBV11-2	TRBJ1-5	TGTGCCAGCAGCGAGGACAGAAATCAGCCCCAGCATTTT	CASSEDRNQPQHF
-	-	TRBV6-6	TRBJ2-3	TGTGCCAGCAGTCCCGCGGACGCTTTAAGCACAGATACGCAGTATTTT	CASSPADALSTDTQYF
-	-	TRBV7-6	TRBJ1-1	TGTGCCAGCAGCCCAGCCTCGGGTATGAACACTGAAGCTTTCTTT	CASSPASGMNTEAFF
medium-sized	-	TRBV28	TRBJ2-3	TGTGCCAGCAACGGCTTCACAGATACGCAGTATTTT	CASNGFTDTQYF
many	-	TRBV28	TRBJ2-5	TGTGCCAGCAGTTCCCCCGGACGGGGACAAGAGACCCAGTACTTC	CASSSPGRGQETQYF
-	-	TRBV29-1	TRBJ1-2	TGCAGCGTTGGAGAGGACACCCTCTATGGCTACACCTTC	CSVGEDTLYGYTF
-	-	TRBV27	TRBJ2-1	TGTGCCAGCAGTTTCGGGGGATCTAACAATGAGCAGTTCTTC	CASSFGGSNNEQFF
few	-	TRBV20-1	TRBJ1-1	TGCAGTGCTAGGCGGGGGCGAGACACTGAAGCTTTCTTT	CSARRGRDTEAFF
few	-	TRBV4-1	TRBJ2-7	TGCGCCAGCAGCCAAGTGCTGGGGAGCGTCTCCTACGGGCAGTACTTC	CASSQVLGSVSYGQYF
-	TRBD1	TRBV9	TRBJ1-1	TGTGCCAGCAGCGCCGCCGGGACAGGGTACTTTTTTTTACCACAGCTCCCGGGTGAAGCTTTCTTT	CASSAAGTGYFFLPQLPGEAFF
many	-	TRBV19	TRBJ2-1	TGTGCCAGTTCCCTCCGGTCCTCCGAGGAGCAGTTCTTC	CASSLRSSEEQFF
-	-	TRBV5-5	TRBJ2-4	TGTGCCAGCAGCTTCACACCGGTAGCCAAAAACATTCAGTACTTC	CASSFTPVAKNIQYF
many	-	TRBV27	TRBJ2-1	TGTGCCAGCAGTTCTGGACACTTTGAGCAGTTCTTC	CASSSGHFEQFF
medium-sized	-	TRBV4-2	TRBJ2-6	TGTGCCAGCAGCCATCACCGGGACTCTGGGGCCAACGTCCTGACTTTC	CASSHHRDSGANVLTF
many	-	TRBV19	TRBJ1-1	TGTGCCAGTTTTGGCGTGGGAGGAACGACTGAAGCTTTCTTT	CASFGVGGTTEAFF
many	TRBD1	TRBV25-1	TRBJ1-1	TGTGCCAGCAGTGCGACTACAGGGGGCACTGAAGCTTTCTTT	CASSATTGGTEAFF